This entry describes one TCR beta chain. The germline gives CDR1 LNHNV, CDR2 YYDKDF (reference sequence). This CDR3 contains 15 residues. V gave up 1 base and J gave up 3 bases, with 9 bases separating them. Using immunoSEQ multiplex PCR, the repertoire was profiled, and TCRdb retains in-frame clones only, with some absent. The sample has around 160,000 clones; around 87% are singletons. The data belong to a study of blood T cell repertoires in COVID-19. Study information: Collection of acute and convalescent COVID-19 samples took place in the United States, Italy and Spain.

Those enrolled in Seattle joined during active infection and were followed longitudinally afterward. The TCR was taken from a man aged 18 to 30 with COVID-19, enrolled during active disease. The V gene is TRBV15, the J gene TRBJ2-2; a possible D gene is TRBD1 (6 bases). Material for sequencing was peripheral blood. The CDR3 coding sequence is TGTGCCACCAGCAGAGGCAGGGGTTACACCGGGGAGCTGTTTTTT. Residues: CATSRGRGYTGELFF. The complete variable domain, with remaining parts taken from reference TRBV15 and TRBJ2-2, reads DAMVIQNPRYQVTQFGKPVTLSCSQTLNHNVMYWYQQKSSQAPKLLFHYYDKDFNNEADTPDNFQSRRPNTSFCFLDIRSPGLGDTAMYLCATSRGRGYTGELFFGEGSRLTVL.